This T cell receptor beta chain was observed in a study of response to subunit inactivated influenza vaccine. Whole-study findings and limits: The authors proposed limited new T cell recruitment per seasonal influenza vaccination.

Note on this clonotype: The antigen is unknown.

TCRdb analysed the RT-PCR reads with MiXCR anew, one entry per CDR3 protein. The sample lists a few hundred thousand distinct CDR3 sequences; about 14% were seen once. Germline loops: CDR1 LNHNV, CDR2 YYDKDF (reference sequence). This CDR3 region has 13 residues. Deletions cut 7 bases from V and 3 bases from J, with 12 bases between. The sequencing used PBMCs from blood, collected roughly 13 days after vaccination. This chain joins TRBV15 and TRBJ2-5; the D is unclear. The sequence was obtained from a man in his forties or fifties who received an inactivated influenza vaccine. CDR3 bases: TGTGCCACCATGCCGACAAAGGAAGAGACCCAGTACTTC. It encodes CATMPTKEETQYF.